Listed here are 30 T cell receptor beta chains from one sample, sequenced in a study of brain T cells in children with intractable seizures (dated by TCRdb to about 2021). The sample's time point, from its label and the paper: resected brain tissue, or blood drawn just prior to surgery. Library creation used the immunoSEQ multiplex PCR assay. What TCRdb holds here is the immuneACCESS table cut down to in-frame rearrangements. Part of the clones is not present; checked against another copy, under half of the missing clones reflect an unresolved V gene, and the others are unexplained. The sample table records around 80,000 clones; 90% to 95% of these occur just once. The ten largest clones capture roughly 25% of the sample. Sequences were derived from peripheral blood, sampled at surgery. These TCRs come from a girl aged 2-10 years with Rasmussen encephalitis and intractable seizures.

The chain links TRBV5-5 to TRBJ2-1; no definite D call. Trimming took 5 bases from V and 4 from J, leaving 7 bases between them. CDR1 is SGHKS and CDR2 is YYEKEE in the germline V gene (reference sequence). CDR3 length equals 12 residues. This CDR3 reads CASRDGYNEQFF. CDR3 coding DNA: TGTGCCAGCAGGGACGGTTACAATGAGCAGTTCTTC. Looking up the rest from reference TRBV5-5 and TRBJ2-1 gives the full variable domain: DAGVTQSPTHLIKTRGQQVTLRCSPISGHKSVSWYQQVLGQGPQFIFQYYEKEERGRGNFPDRFSARQFPNYSSELNVNALLLGDSALYLCASRDGYNEQFFGPGTRLTVL.

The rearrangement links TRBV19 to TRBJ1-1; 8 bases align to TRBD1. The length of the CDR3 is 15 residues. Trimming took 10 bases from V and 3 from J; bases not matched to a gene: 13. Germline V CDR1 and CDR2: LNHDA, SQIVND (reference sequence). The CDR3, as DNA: TGTGCCACCGGTACCCGCGACAGGGGATACACTGAAGCTTTCTTT. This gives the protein CATGTRDRGYTEAFF.

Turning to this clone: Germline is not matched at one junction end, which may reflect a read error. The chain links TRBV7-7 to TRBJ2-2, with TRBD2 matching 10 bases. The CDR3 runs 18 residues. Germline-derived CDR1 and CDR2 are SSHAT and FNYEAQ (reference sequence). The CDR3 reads CASSVAGGKHTNTGELFF. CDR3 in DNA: TGTGCTAGCAGCGTAGCGGGAGGAAAACATACGAACACCGGGGAGCTGTTTTTT.

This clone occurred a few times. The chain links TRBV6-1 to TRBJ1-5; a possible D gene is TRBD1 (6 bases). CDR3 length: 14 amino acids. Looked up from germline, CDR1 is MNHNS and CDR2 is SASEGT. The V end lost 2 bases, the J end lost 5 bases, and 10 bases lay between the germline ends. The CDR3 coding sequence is TGTGCCAGCAGTGAACAGGGGCGAGATCAGCCCCAGCATTTT. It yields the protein CASSEQGRDQPQHF.

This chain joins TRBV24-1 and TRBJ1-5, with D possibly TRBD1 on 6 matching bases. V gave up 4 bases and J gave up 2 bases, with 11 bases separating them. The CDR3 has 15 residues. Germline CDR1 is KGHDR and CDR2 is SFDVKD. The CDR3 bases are TGTGCCACCAGTGAGGGGGGCTTGGGCAATCAGCCCCAGCATTTT. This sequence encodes CATSEGGLGNQPQHF.

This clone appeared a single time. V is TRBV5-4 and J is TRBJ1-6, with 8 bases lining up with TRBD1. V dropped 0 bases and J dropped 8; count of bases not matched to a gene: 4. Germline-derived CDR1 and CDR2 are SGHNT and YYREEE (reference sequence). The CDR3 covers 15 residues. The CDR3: CASSLVDRGDSPLHF. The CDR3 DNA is TGTGCCAGCAGCTTGGTCGACAGGGGTGATTCACCCCTCCACTTT.

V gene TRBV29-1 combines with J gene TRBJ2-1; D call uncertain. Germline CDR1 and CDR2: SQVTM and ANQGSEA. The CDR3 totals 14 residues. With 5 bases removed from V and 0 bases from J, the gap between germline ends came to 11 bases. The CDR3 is CSVSGRTSYNEQFF. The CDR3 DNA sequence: TGCAGCGTTTCTGGCCGAACCTCCTACAATGAGCAGTTCTTC.

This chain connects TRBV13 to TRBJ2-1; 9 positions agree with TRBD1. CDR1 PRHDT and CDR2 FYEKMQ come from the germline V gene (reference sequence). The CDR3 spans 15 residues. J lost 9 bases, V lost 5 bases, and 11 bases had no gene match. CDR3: CASSPPSGQGGEQFF. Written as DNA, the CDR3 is TGTGCCAGCAGCCCTCCTTCGGGACAGGGAGGTGAGCAGTTCTTC. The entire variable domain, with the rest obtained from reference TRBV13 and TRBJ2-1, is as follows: AAGVIQSPRHLIKEKRETATLKCYPIPRHDTVYWYQQGPGQDPQFLISFYEKMQSDKGSIPDRFSAQQFSDYHSELNMSSLELGDSALYFCASSPPSGQGGEQFFGPGTRLTVL.

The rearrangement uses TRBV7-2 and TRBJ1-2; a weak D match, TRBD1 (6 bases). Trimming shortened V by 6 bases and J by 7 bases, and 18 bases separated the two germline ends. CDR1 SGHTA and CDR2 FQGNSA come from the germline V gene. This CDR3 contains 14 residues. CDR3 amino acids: CASRPQGTGFGYTF. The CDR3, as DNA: TGTGCCAGCAGGCCCCAGGGGACTGGTTTTGGCTACACCTTC.

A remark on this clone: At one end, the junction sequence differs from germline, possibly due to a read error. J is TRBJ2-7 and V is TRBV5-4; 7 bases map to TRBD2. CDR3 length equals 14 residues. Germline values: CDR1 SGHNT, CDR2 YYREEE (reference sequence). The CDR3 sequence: CASSNSGYTYAQYF. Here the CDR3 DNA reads TGTGCCAGCAGTAATAGCGGGTACACCTACGCGCAGTACTTC.

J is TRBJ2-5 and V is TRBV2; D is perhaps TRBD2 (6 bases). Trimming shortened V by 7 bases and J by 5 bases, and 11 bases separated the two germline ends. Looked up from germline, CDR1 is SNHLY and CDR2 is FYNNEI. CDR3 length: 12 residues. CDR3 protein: CASIRDSETQYF. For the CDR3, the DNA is TGTGCCAGCATCCGGGACTCGGAGACCCAGTACTTC. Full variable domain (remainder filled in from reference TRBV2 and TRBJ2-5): EPEVTQTPSHQVTQMGQEVILRCVPISNHLYFYWYRQILGQKVEFLVSFYNNEISEKSEIFDDQFSVERPDGSNFTLKIRSTKLEDSAMYFCASIRDSETQYFGPGTRLLVL.

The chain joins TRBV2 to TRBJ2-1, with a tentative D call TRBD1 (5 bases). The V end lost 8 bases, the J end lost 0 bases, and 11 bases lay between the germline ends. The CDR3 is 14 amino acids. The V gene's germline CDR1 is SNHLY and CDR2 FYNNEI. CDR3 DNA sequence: TGTGCCAGCGAAAGGGGCGACTCCTACAATGAGCAGTTCTTC. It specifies CASERGDSYNEQFF.

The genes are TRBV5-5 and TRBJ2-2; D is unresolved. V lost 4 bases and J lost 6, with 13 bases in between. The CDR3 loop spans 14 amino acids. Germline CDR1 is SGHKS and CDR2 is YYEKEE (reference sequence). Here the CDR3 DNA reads TGTGCCAGCAGCCCACTCGCGCGGCCCGGGGAGCTGTTTTTT. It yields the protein CASSPLARPGELFF.

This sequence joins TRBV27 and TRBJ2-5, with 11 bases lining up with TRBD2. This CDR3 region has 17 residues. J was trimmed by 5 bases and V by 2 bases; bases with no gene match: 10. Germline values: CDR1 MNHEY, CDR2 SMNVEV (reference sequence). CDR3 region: CASSLKTSGALRETQYF. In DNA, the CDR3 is TGTGCCAGCAGTTTAAAGACTAGCGGGGCCCTACGGGAGACCCAGTACTTC.

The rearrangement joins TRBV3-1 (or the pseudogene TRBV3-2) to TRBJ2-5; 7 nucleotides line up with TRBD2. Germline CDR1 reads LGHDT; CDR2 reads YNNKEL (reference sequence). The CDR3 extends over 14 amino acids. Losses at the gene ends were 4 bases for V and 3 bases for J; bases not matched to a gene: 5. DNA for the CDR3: TGTGCCAGCAGCCGGGACTACAAAAAAGAGACCCAGTACTTC. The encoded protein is CASSRDYKKETQYF.

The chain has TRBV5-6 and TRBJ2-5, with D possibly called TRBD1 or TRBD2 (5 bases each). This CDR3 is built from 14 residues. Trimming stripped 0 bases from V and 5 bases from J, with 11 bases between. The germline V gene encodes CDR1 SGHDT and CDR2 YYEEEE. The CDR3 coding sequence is TGTGCCAGCAGCTTGGTCGGGGCAGTGGAGACCCAGTACTTC. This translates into CASSLVGAVETQYF. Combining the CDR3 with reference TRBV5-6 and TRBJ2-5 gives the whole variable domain DAGVTQSPTHLIKTRGQQVTLRCSPKSGHDTVSWYQQALGQGPQFIFQYYEEEERQRGNFPDRFSGHQFPNYSSELNVNALLLGDSALYLCASSLVGAVETQYFGPGTRLLVL.

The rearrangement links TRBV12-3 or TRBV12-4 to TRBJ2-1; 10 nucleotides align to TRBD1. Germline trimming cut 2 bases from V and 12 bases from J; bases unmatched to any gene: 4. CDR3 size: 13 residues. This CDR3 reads CASSLMTGGGQFF. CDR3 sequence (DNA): TGTGCCAGCAGTTTAATGACAGGGGGCGGGCAGTTCTTC.

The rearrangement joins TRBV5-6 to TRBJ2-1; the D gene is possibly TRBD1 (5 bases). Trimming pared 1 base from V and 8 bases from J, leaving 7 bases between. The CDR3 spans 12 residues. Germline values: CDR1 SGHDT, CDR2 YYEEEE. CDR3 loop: CASSLLGDEQFF. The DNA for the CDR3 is TGTGCCAGCAGCTTGTTAGGGGATGAGCAGTTCTTC.

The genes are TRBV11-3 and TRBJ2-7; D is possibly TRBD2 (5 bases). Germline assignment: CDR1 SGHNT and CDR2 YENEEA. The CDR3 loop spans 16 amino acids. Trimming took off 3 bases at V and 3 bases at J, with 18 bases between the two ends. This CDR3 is CASSFRGWAGNYEQYF. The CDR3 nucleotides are TGTGCCAGCAGCTTTCGAGGGTGGGCCGGGAACTACGAGCAGTACTTC.

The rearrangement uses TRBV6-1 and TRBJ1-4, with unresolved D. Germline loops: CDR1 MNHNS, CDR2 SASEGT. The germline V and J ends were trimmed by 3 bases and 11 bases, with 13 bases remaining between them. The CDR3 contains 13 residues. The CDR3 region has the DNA TGTGCCAGCAGTGATAGGATAAGTCTTAAACTGTTTTTT. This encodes CASSDRISLKLFF.

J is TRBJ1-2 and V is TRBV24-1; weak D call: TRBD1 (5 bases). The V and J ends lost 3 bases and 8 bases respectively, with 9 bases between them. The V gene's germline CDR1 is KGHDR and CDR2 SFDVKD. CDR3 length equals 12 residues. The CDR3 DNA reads TGTGCCACCAGTGATCCAGGGACGGGCTACACCTTC. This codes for CATSDPGTGYTF.

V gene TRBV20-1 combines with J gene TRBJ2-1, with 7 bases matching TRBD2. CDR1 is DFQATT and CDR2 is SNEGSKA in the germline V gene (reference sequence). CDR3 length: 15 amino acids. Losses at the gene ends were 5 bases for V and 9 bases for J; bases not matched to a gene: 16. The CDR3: CSAGGGREIRGEQFF. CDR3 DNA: TGCAGTGCTGGTGGAGGGCGGGAGATCAGAGGTGAGCAGTTCTTC.

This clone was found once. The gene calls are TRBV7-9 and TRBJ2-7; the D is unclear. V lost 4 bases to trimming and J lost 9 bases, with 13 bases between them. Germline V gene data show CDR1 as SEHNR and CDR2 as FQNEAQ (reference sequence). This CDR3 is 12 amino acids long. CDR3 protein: CASSSDAVGQYF. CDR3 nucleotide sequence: TGTGCCAGCAGCTCGGACGCGGTCGGGCAGTACTTC.

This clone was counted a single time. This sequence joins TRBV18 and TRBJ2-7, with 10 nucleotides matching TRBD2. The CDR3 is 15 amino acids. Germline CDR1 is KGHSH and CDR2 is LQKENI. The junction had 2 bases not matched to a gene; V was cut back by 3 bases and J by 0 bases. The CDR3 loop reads CASSPGLASSYEQYF. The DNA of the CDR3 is TGTGCCAGCTCACCGGGACTAGCGAGCTCCTACGAGCAGTACTTC.

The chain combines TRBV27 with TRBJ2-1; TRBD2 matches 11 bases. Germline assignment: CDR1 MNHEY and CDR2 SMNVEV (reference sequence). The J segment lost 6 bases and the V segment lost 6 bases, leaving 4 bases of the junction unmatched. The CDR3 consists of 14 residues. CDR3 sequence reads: CASRTSGSVNEQFF. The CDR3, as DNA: TGTGCCAGCAGAACTAGCGGGAGTGTCAATGAGCAGTTCTTC.

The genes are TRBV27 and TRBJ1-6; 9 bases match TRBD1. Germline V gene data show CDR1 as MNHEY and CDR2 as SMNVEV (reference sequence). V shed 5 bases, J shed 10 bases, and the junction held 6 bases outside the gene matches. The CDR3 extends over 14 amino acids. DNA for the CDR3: TGTGCCAGCAGTCTGGGACAGGGCAACTCACCCCTCCACTTT. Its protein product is CASSLGQGNSPLHF.

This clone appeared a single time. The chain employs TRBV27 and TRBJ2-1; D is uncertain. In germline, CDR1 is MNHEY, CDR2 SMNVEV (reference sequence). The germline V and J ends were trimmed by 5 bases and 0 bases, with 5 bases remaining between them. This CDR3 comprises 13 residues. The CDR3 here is CASSLSSYNEQFF. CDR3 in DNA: TGTGCCAGCAGTCTGAGCTCCTACAATGAGCAGTTCTTC.

CDR3 in DNA: TGTGCCAGCAGCCGGGGAACAGGGACACCGAATGAAAAACTGTTTTTT. It codes for CASSRGTGTPNEKLFF. J is TRBJ1-4 and V is TRBV6-2 or TRBV6-3; TRBD1 might be the D (6 bases). Germline CDR1 is MNHEY and CDR2 is SVGEGT. CDR3 length equals 16 residues. V dropped 6 bases and J dropped 5 bases, with 19 bases sitting between them.

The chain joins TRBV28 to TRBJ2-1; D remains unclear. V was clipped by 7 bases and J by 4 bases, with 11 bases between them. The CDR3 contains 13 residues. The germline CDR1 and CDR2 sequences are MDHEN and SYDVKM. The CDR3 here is CASISTVYNEQFF. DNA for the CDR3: TGTGCCAGCATCTCGACGGTTTACAATGAGCAGTTCTTC.

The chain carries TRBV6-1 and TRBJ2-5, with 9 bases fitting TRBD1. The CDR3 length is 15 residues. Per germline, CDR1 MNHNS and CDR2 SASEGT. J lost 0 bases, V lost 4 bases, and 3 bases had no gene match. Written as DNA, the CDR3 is TGTGCCAGCAGTGGGACAGGGGAGGACCAAGAGACCCAGTACTTC. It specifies CASSGTGEDQETQYF.